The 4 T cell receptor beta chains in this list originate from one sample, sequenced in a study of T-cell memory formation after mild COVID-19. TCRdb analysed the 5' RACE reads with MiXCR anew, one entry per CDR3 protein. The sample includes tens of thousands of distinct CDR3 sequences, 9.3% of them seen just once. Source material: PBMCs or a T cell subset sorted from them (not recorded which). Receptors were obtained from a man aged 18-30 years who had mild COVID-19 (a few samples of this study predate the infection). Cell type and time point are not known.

The CDR3 is CASSQPSGPREAFF. The CDR3 DNA sequence: TGCGCCAGCAGCCAGCCTTCCGGCCCGAGGGAAGCTTTCTTT. This chain joins TRBV4-1 and TRBJ1-1, with no clear D. Trimming removed 3 bases at V and 8 bases at J, with 16 bases between. The CDR3 has 14 residues. The germline gives CDR1 MGHRA, CDR2 YSYEKL.

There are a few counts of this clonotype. In nucleotides, the CDR3 is TGTGCCAGCGCCCAGGAGGGGGCCTCCTACGAGCAGTACGTC. Its translation: CASAQEGASYEQYV. This sequence joins TRBV27 and TRBJ2-7; TRBD1 is a possible D gene (7 bases). Germline V gene data show CDR1 as MNHEY and CDR2 as SMNVEV (reference sequence). The V gene lost 8 bases and the J gene lost 0 bases, with 14 bases spanning the gap. The CDR3 sequence is 14 residues long.

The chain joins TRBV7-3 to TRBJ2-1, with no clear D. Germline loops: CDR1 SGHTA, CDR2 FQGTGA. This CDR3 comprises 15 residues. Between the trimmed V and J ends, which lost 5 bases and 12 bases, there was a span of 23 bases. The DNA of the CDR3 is TGTGCCAGCAGCCCGGGCGCAGGATCCCAGAACCCGCAGTTCTTC. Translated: CASSPGAGSQNPQFF.

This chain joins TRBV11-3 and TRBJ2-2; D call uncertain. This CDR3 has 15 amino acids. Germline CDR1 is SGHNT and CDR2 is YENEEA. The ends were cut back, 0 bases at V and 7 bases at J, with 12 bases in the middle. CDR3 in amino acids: CASSLDSFDNGELFF. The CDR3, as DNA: TGTGCCAGCAGCTTAGATAGTTTCGATAACGGGGAGCTGTTTTTT.